This TCR beta chain derives from a study of blood T cell repertoires in COVID-19. Whole-study context: There were acute and convalescent COVID-19 samples, and they came from the United States, Italy and Spain. Sample material is recorded as cDNA or gDNA derived from T cells, B-cell-depleted T cells, or PBMCs.

V was pared by 6 bases and J by 6 bases, with 17 bases between. Germline CDR1 is MDHEN and CDR2 is SYDVKM. This CDR3 contains 14 residues. Original handling: Amplification from reference gene primers served as the basis for estimated nucleated cell counts. TCRdb's copy holds only in-frame clones and misses some; the assay was immunoSEQ multiplex PCR. V and J calls and clone size come straight from that table; D and trimming were deduced from the DNA. The data show some 240,000 clones, about 83% seen once. The genes are TRBV28 and TRBJ1-1; D uncertain. Source material: peripheral blood. The source is a middle-aged woman who had recovered from COVID-19. The CDR3 here is CASRSGTPVAEAFF. The CDR3 DNA follows: TGTGCCAGCAGGTCGGGAACCCCGGTTGCTGAAGCTTTCTTT.